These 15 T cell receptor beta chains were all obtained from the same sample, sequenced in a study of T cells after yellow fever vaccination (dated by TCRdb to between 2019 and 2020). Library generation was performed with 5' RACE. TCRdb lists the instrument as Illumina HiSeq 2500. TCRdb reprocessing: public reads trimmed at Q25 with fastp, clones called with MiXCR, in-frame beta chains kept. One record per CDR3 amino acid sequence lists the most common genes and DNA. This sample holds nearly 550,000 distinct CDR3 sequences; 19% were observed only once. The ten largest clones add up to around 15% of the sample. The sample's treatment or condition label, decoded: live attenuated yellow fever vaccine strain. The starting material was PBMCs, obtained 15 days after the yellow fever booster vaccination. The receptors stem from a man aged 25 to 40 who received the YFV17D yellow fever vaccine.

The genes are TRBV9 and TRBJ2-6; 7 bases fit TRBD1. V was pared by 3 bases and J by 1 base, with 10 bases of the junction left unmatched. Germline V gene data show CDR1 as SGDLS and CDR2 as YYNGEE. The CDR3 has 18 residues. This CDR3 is CASSGQQGPLSGANVLTF. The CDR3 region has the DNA TGTGCCAGCAGCGGCCAACAGGGGCCCTTATCTGGGGCCAACGTCCTGACTTTC.

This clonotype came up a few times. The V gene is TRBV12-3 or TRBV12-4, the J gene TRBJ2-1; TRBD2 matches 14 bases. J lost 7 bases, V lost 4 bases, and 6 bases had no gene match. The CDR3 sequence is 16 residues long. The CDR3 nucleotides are TGTGCCAGCAGTTCGACCGGGACTAGCGGGAGTAATGAGCAGTTCTTC. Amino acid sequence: CASSSTGTSGSNEQFF.

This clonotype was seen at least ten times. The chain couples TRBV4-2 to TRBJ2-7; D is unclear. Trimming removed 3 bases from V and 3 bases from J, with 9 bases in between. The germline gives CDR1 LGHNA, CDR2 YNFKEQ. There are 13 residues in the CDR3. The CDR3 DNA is TGTGCCAGCAGCCAGGCAGAGCGCTACGAGCAGTACTTC. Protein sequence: CASSQAERYEQYF.

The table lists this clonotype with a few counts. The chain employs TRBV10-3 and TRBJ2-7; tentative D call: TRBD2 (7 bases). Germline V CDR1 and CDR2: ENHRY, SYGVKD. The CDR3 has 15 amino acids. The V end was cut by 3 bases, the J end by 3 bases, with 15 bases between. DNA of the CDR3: TGTGCCATCAGTGATTCGGGGGGCTCAAACTACGAGCAGTACTTC. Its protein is CAISDSGGSNYEQYF.

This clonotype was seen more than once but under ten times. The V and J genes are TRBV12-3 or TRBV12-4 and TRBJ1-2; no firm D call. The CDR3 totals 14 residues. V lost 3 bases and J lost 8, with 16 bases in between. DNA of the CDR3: TGTGCCAGCAGTTTGGTCAGTGCCTACGGGGGCTACACCTTC. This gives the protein CASSLVSAYGGYTF.

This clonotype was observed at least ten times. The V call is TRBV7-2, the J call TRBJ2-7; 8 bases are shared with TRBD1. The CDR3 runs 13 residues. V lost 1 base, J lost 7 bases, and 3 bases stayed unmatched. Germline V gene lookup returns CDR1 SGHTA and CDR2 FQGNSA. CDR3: CASSLGRGQEQYF. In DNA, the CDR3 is TGTGCCAGCAGCTTAGGCAGGGGGCAGGAGCAGTACTTC. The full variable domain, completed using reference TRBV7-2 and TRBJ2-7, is GAGVSQSPSNKVTEKGKDVELRCDPISGHTALYWYRQSLGQGLEFLIYFQGNSAPDKSGLPSDRFSAERTGGSVSTLTIQRTQQEDSAVYLCASSLGRGQEQYFGPGTRLTVT.

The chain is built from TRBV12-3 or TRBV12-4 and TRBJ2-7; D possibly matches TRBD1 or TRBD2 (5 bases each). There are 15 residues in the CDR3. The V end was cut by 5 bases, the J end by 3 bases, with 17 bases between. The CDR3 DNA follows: TGTGCCAGCAGTCCCACGGGGCACGGCCGCTACGAGCAGTACTTC. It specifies CASSPTGHGRYEQYF.

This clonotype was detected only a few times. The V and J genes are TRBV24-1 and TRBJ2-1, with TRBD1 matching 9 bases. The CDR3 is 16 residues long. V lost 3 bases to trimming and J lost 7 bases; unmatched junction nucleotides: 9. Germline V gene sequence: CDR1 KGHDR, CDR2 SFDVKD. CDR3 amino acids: CATSDHWTGAQNEQFF. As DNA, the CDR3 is TGTGCCACCAGTGATCATTGGACAGGGGCGCAAAATGAGCAGTTCTTC.

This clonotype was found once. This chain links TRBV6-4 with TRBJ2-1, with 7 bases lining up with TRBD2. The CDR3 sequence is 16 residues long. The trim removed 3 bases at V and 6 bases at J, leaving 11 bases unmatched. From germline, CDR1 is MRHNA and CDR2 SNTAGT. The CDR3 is CASSELAGVVGNEQFF. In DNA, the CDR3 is TGTGCCAGCAGTGAGTTGGCGGGAGTGGTAGGCAATGAGCAGTTCTTC.

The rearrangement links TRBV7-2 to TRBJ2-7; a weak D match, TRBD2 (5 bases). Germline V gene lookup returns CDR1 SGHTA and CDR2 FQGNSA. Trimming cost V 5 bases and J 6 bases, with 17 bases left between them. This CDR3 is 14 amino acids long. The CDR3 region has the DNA TGTGCCAGCAGCGCGGACTCCACTTGGGGCGAGCAGTACTTC. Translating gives CASSADSTWGEQYF. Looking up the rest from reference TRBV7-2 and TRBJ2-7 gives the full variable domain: GAGVSQSPSNKVTEKGKDVELRCDPISGHTALYWYRQSLGQGLEFLIYFQGNSAPDKSGLPSDRFSAERTGGSVSTLTIQRTQQEDSAVYLCASSADSTWGEQYFGPGTRLTVT.

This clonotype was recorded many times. The CDR3 nucleotides read TGTGCCAGCAGCTTAGCGGGAAGAGAGACCCAGTACTTC. Amino acid sequence: CASSLAGRETQYF. The chain employs TRBV7-2 and TRBJ2-5; D remains ambiguous. Trimming took off 0 bases at V and 4 bases at J, with 6 bases between the two ends. Germline loops: CDR1 SGHTA, CDR2 FQGNSA. The CDR3 runs 13 residues.

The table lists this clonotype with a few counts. The DNA of the CDR3 is TGCAGTGCCACACTAGCGGGAGGGGGCAATGAGCAGTTCTTC. It translates to CSATLAGGGNEQFF. The rearrangement links TRBV20-1 to TRBJ2-1; 13 bases line up with TRBD2. The germline CDR1 and CDR2 sequences are DFQATT and SNEGSKA (reference sequence). V lost 6 bases, J lost 6 bases, and 5 bases stayed unmatched. The length of the CDR3 is 14 residues.

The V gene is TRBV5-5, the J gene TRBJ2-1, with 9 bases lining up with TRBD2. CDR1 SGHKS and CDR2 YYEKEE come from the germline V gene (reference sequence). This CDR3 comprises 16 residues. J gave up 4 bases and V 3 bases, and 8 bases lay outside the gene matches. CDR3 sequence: CASSYYVAGDYNEQFF. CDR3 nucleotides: TGTGCCAGCAGCTACTATGTAGCGGGAGATTACAATGAGCAGTTCTTC.

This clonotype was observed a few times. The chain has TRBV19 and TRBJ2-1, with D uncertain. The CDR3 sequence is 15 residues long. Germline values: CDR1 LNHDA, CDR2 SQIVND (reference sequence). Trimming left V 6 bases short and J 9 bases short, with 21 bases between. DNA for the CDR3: TGTGCCAGTAGGGCTAGTTACGTCGGTCTGGGTGAGCAGTTCTTC. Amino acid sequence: CASRASYVGLGEQFF.

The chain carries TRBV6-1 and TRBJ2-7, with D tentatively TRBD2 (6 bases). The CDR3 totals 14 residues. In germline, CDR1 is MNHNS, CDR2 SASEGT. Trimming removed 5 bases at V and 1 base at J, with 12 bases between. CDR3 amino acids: CASSKGTPSYEQYF. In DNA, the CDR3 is TGTGCCAGCAGTAAAGGGACTCCTTCCTACGAGCAGTACTTC.